This passage covers 26 T cell receptor beta chains from one sample sequenced in a study of T cell changes during pregnancy in multiple sclerosis. Here immunoSEQ multiplex PCR was the method, and the copy in TCRdb shows in-frame clones only, minus some. The table has 45,000 to 60,000 clones, 85% to 95% seen once; the top ten hold about 0.61%. Sequenced material: CD4+ T cells from peripheral blood mononuclear cells, taken after pregnancy. The receptors shown here come from a female donor in good health, enrolled as a control in a pregnancy study.

This rearrangement joins TRBV30 to TRBJ1-4; 8 nucleotides match TRBD1. The germline gives CDR1 GTSNPN, CDR2 SVGIG (reference sequence). The ends lost 0 bases at V and 5 bases at J; junction bases unmatched: 5. This CDR3 is 15 amino acids long. The CDR3 sequence: CAWSVRGTGNEKLFF. The CDR3, as DNA: TGTGCCTGGAGTGTAAGAGGGACAGGAAATGAAAAACTGTTTTTT. The variable domain in full, completed from reference TRBV30 and TRBJ1-4, reads SQTIHQWPATLVQPVGSPLSLECTVEGTSNPNLYWYRQAAGRGLQLLFYSVGIGQISSEVPQNLSASRPQDRQFILSSKKLLLSDSGFYLCAWSVRGTGNEKLFFGSGTQLSVL.

The genes are TRBV5-1 and TRBJ1-2, with TRBD1 identical over 9 bases. The CDR3 totals 13 residues. Unmatched junction bases numbered 4, after V lost 4 bases and J lost 6 bases. Germline V lookup: CDR1 SGHRS, CDR2 YFSETQ. CDR3 sequence: CASSPGTGNGYTF. The CDR3 bases are TGCGCCAGCAGCCCCGGGACAGGGAATGGCTACACCTTC.

This clone was found a few times. The chain links TRBV10-2 to TRBJ2-7; D gene uncertain. V lost 1 base and J 1 base, leaving 5 bases between the germline ends. The CDR3 is 13 residues long. Germline V gives CDR1 WSHSY, CDR2 SAAADI. The CDR3 here is CASSEFLSYEQYF. The CDR3 coding sequence is TGCGCCAGCAGTGAGTTTCTTTCCTACGAGCAGTACTTC.

The chain combines TRBV28 with TRBJ2-1; D not certain. This CDR3 is built from 13 residues. Germline V gene lookup returns CDR1 MDHEN and CDR2 SYDVKM. The V and J ends lost 2 bases and 1 base respectively, with 3 bases between them. The CDR3 reads CASSLASYNEQFF. Written as DNA, the CDR3 is TGTGCCAGCAGTTTAGCGTCCTACAATGAGCAGTTCTTC. Using reference TRBV28 and TRBJ2-1 for the parts outside the CDR3, the full variable domain is DVKVTQSSRYLVKRTGEKVFLECVQDMDHENMFWYRQDPGLGLRLIYFSYDVKMKEKGDIPEGYSVSREKKERFSLILESASTNQTSMYLCASSLASYNEQFFGPGTRLTVL.

J is TRBJ1-4 and V is TRBV15; D ambiguous. The V end was cut by 0 bases, the J end by 1 base, with 6 bases between. The length of the CDR3 is 15 residues. Germline V gene sequence: CDR1 LNHNV, CDR2 YYDKDF (reference sequence). In nucleotides, the CDR3 is TGTGCCACCAGCAGAGAGAGGGTAACTAATGAAAAACTGTTTTTT. Translation gives CATSRERVTNEKLFF.

This chain joins TRBV5-1 and TRBJ2-3; tentative D call: TRBD2 (6 bases). There are 15 residues in the CDR3. CDR1 and CDR2 from the germline V gene are SGHRS and YFSETQ. Trimming removed 3 bases at V and 2 bases at J, with 13 bases between. The CDR3 sequence is CASSSSGLYTDTQYF. The CDR3 DNA is TGCGCCAGCAGCTCCTCGGGACTTTACACAGATACGCAGTATTTT.

This chain joins TRBV7-2 and TRBJ2-3; TRBD2 aligns across 9 bases. V dropped 1 base and J dropped 5; count of bases not matched to a gene: 4. Per germline, CDR1 SGHTA and CDR2 FQGNSA. The CDR3 totals 15 residues. CDR3 in amino acids: CASSLEASGIDTQYF. CDR3 sequence (DNA): TGTGCCAGCAGCTTAGAGGCTAGCGGGATAGATACGCAGTATTTT.

The chain is built from TRBV5-1 and TRBJ2-7, with 13 bases identical to TRBD2. From germline, CDR1 is SGHRS and CDR2 YFSETQ. The V segment lost 4 bases and the J segment 0 bases; nucleotides outside the gene matches: 10. The CDR3 totals 18 residues. CDR3 region: CASSPGGLAGTSSYEQYF. In nucleotides, the CDR3 is TGCGCCAGCAGCCCGGGGGGACTAGCGGGGACCTCCTCCTACGAGCAGTACTTC.

V usage is TRBV6-5 and J usage is TRBJ1-6, with a tentative D call TRBD1 (5 bases). Germline V gene sequence: CDR1 MNHEY, CDR2 SVGAGI. This CDR3 has 16 residues. V lost 1 base to trimming and J lost 7 bases, with 14 bases between them. For the CDR3, the DNA is TGTGCCAGCAGTTACTTGGGGGGACGGATCAATTCACCCCTCCACTTT. Its protein product is CASSYLGGRINSPLHF.

The V and J genes are TRBV7-2 and TRBJ2-4; 11 bases agree with TRBD1. Germline CDR1 reads SGHTA; CDR2 reads FQGNSA. With 7 bases clipped from V and 9 bases from J, the junction kept 14 bases outside the gene matches. The CDR3 spans 16 residues. The CDR3 region is CASTPPGTGGFVIQYF. The CDR3 DNA follows: TGTGCCAGCACCCCACCCGGGACAGGGGGTTTTGTCATTCAGTACTTC.

This clone was counted a single time. The chain recombines TRBV5-5 with TRBJ2-1; 10 positions match TRBD1. CDR3 size: 13 residues. Germline V gene sequence: CDR1 SGHKS, CDR2 YYEKEE (reference sequence). Trimming took 4 bases from V and 9 from J; bases not matched to a gene: 4. Here the CDR3 DNA reads TGTGCCAGCAGCGCGGGACAGGGGTTTGAGCAGTTCTTC. Translated: CASSAGQGFEQFF.

The chain has TRBV7-8 and TRBJ2-6; 7 bases fit TRBD2. This CDR3 is 19 amino acids long. From germline, CDR1 is SGHVS and CDR2 FQNEAQ. The junction had 11 bases not matched to a gene; V was cut back by 1 base and J by 2 bases. CDR3 DNA: TGTGCCAGCAGCTTAGTCCGGTTTGGCGGGAGCACTGGGGCCAACGTCCTGACTTTC. Protein sequence: CASSLVRFGGSTGANVLTF.

Written as DNA, the CDR3 is TGTGCCAGCAGCTACCAAACAGGGGGCAACTATGGCTACACCTTC. This translates into CASSYQTGGNYGYTF. The V and J genes are TRBV7-2 and TRBJ1-2; 9 positions agree with TRBD1. V was clipped by 4 bases and J by 2 bases; unmatched bases: 5. Germline CDR1 reads SGHTA; CDR2 reads FQGNSA. The CDR3 consists of 15 residues.

The chain links TRBV6-1 to TRBJ2-6; TRBD1 might be the D (5 bases). Germline V gene data show CDR1 as MNHNS and CDR2 as SASEGT. The V end lost 8 bases, the J end lost 0 bases, and 11 bases lay between the germline ends. The CDR3 sequence is 15 residues long. CDR3 sequence reads: CASLNGASGANVLTF. The CDR3 DNA reads as TGTGCCAGCCTCAATGGGGCCTCTGGGGCCAACGTCCTGACTTTC.

The CDR3 sequence: CASSVGLASTDTQYF. In DNA, the CDR3 is TGTGCCAGCAGCGTGGGACTAGCGAGCACAGATACGCAGTATTTT. The rearrangement links TRBV9 to TRBJ2-3, with 10 bases that match TRBD2. CDR3 length: 15 amino acids. Germline assignment: CDR1 SGDLS and CDR2 YYNGEE. The J segment lost 0 bases and the V segment lost 2 bases, leaving 0 bases of the junction unmatched.

The chain combines TRBV7-8 with TRBJ1-2, with TRBD1 matching 7 bases. CDR1 and CDR2 (germline): SGHVS, FQNEAQ. The V segment lost 5 bases and the J segment 6 bases; nucleotides outside the gene matches: 9. CDR3 size: 14 residues. The CDR3 spells CASSPDRDFDGYTF. The DNA for the CDR3 is TGTGCCAGCAGCCCTGACAGGGATTTCGATGGCTACACCTTC.

The chain carries TRBV18 and TRBJ2-7; TRBD1 matches 8 bases. CDR1 KGHSH and CDR2 LQKENI come from the germline V gene. This CDR3 comprises 14 residues. Trimming took 7 bases from V and 6 from J; bases not matched to a gene: 11. The CDR3 sequence is CASFLDRVGGEQYF. The CDR3 coding sequence is TGTGCCAGCTTCTTGGACAGGGTCGGGGGCGAGCAGTACTTC.

The chain has TRBV7-9 and TRBJ2-3; tentatively, D is TRBD2 (6 bases). Germline V lookup: CDR1 SEHNR, CDR2 FQNEAQ (reference sequence). The V and J ends lost 5 bases and 3 bases respectively, with 18 bases between them. The CDR3 contains 16 residues. CDR3 DNA sequence: TGTGCCAGCAGCGCCCTTTCGGCGGGGTCAACAGATACGCAGTATTTT. This sequence encodes CASSALSAGSTDTQYF. Full variable domain (rest looked up from reference TRBV7-9 and TRBJ2-3): DTGVSQNPRHKITKRGQNVTFRCDPISEHNRLYWYRQTLGQGPEFLTYFQNEAQLEKSRLLSDRFSAERPKGSFSTLEIQRTEQGDSAMYLCASSALSAGSTDTQYFGPGTRLTVL.

The V and J genes are TRBV6-1 and TRBJ2-7; 12 nucleotides agree with TRBD2. The germline V gene encodes CDR1 MNHNS and CDR2 SASEGT. The CDR3 extends over 16 amino acids. Unmatched junction bases numbered 6, after V lost 4 bases and J lost 2 bases. The CDR3 region is CASSVGRLAGAYEQYF. CDR3 nucleotides: TGTGCCAGCAGTGTGGGAAGACTAGCGGGAGCCTACGAGCAGTACTTC.

The V and J genes are TRBV27 and TRBJ2-7; 7 positions match TRBD2. Losses at the gene ends were 1 base for V and 6 bases for J; bases not matched to a gene: 0. This CDR3 comprises 12 residues. CDR1 and CDR2 (germline): MNHEY, SMNVEV (reference sequence). The DNA for the CDR3 is TGTGCCAGCAGTTTATGGGGGGGCGAGCAGTACTTC. Translation gives CASSLWGGEQYF.

The V gene is TRBV7-2, the J gene TRBJ2-5; tentatively, D is TRBD2 (6 bases). CDR3 size: 16 residues. Trimming stripped 5 bases from V and 2 bases from J, with 18 bases between. Germline values: CDR1 SGHTA, CDR2 FQGNSA. CDR3 sequence (DNA): TGTGCCAGCAGCCCCGGCAGTTTAGCGGTGCAAGAGACCCAGTACTTC. It codes for CASSPGSLAVQETQYF.

The rearrangement joins TRBV5-1 to TRBJ1-1; a weak D match, TRBD1 (6 bases). Germline CDR1 is SGHRS and CDR2 is YFSETQ. The CDR3 covers 13 residues. V shed 2 bases and J shed 3 bases, with 8 bases lying between them. The CDR3 here is CASSLQGYTEAFF. The CDR3, as DNA: TGCGCCAGCAGCTTACAGGGTTACACTGAAGCTTTCTTT.

The rearrangement uses TRBV19 and TRBJ1-1; TRBD1 might be the D (6 bases). Trimming removed 7 bases at V and 7 bases at J, with 16 bases between. CDR1 is LNHDA, CDR2 SQIVND, per germline (reference sequence). CDR3 size: 13 residues. The CDR3 DNA reads as TGTGCCAGTACCCTTAGCAGGGGTGGTGAAGCTTTCTTT. Amino acid sequence: CASTLSRGGEAFF.

This clone has a handful of counts. This chain uses TRBV5-6 with TRBJ1-1; 9 positions agree with TRBD1. The V and J ends lost 0 bases and 0 bases, in that order; junction bases with no gene match: 9. Germline CDR1 SGHDT, CDR2 YYEEEE. This CDR3 spans 18 amino acids. The CDR3 DNA follows: TGTGCCAGCAGCTTGGATACCGGGACAGGGAGAATGAACACTGAAGCTTTCTTT. It is translated as CASSLDTGTGRMNTEAFF.

The rearrangement joins TRBV7-9 to TRBJ2-2, with D hard to call. The V gene lost 8 bases and the J gene lost 3 bases, with 19 bases spanning the gap. This CDR3 has 16 amino acids. The germline V gene has CDR1 SEHNR and CDR2 FQNEAQ (reference sequence). CDR3 in DNA: TGTGCCAGCGGTACCCGTGGGCAGAGACACACCGGGGAGCTGTTTTTT. Its translation: CASGTRGQRHTGELFF.

The CDR3 loop is CASSVAGTMGAFF. CDR3 nucleotides: TGTGCCAGCAGCGTAGCGGGAACGATGGGAGCTTTCTTT. This sequence joins TRBV9 and TRBJ1-1; D gene uncertain. V lost 0 bases to trimming and J lost 10 bases, with 13 bases between them. CDR3 size: 13 residues. The germline CDR1 and CDR2 sequences are SGDLS and YYNGEE.